Sequencing of this T cell receptor (beta chain) was carried out in a study of blood T cell repertoires in COVID-19. Looked up from germline, CDR1 is LGHNT and CDR2 is FRNRAP. The V gene end was trimmed by 4 bases and the J gene end by 9 bases; junction bases not matched to a gene: 8. This CDR3 has 15 residues. Assay used: immunoSEQ multiplex PCR; TCRdb lists only in-frame clones, some missing. Here the sample spans around 200,000 clones, approximately 86% being singletons. This chain joins TRBV12-5 and TRBJ2-1; 11 bases fit TRBD2. Input material: PBMCs or T cells enriched from blood (not recorded which). This TCR came from a young man with acute COVID-19. The CDR3: CASGYISGRAGEQFF. The DNA for the CDR3 is TGTGCTAGTGGTTACATTAGCGGGAGGGCGGGTGAGCAGTTCTTC.